This T cell receptor (beta chain) was recorded in a study of shared clonotypes between healthy human individuals. Study results and limitations: Clonotypes shared by all four sorted-subset donors had higher generation probabilities than non-shared clonotypes.

As regards this clone: Its target is not known.

CDR3 length equals 9 residues. CDR1 is DFQATT, CDR2 SNEGSKA, per germline (reference sequence). A deep-level run was used for the assay. In the sorted-subset replicate PCRs, roughly 210 ng DNA, 25,000 to 30,000 T cell genomes, was used. Produced via immunoSEQ multiplex PCR; TCRdb's table is partial and in-frame only. The sample holds approximately 2.1 million clones; approximately 95% are singletons and the top ten take 0.39%. In the CD4+ fraction, cells were divided into CD45RA+ naive and CD45RA-negative memory subsets. The sequence derives from a young man in good health. Some clones in this sample may be carry-over from other donors' samples. Specimen: naive CD4+ T cells from PBMCs. The subset is: CD45RA+ positively selected. The V gene is TRBV20-1, the J gene TRBJ1-1, with D unclear. The chain's CDR3 is CRSGTEAFF. The CDR3 DNA reads TGCAGAAGTGGCACTGAAGCTTTCTTT.